The clone carrying this T cell receptor (beta chain) was counted a few times. The target antigen is unknown. The data stem from a study of T cell responses to AZD1222 COVID-19 vaccine. With 5 bases removed from V and 13 bases from J, the gap between germline ends came to 21 bases. Germline V gives CDR1 SGDLS, CDR2 YYNGEE. The CDR3 is 14 residues long. Using immunoSEQ multiplex PCR, the repertoire was profiled, and TCRdb retains in-frame clones only, with some absent. This repertoire shows 150,000 to 200,000 clones, about 93% found once; its top ten account for about 0.6%. Findings and limits, study-wide: Only six people who got AZD1222 tested seropositive at baseline. Donors were largely white British and mainly female; clonal diversity was possibly underestimated. Spike-specific TCR repertoires showed rising breadth and depth after two AZD1222 doses.

The sequencing here drew on peripheral blood, taken on day 0 of AZD1222 vaccination. The source of this sequence is an adult in good health. The chain joins TRBV9 to TRBJ2-2; possible D gene TRBD1, 5 bases. The CDR3 DNA reads as TGTGCCAGCAGAGAGCCACCAGGGTTCTCTTGGCTGTTTTTT. Protein product: CASREPPGFSWLFF.